This T cell receptor (beta chain) was captured in a study of T cells after yellow fever vaccination. About the research overall: When fractions had low cell numbers, they were prepared with SMART-Seq v4 Ultra Low Input.

TCRdb itself ran the 5' RACE reads through MiXCR, one entry per CDR3 protein. The sample lists hundreds of thousands of distinct CDR3 sequences; over 4% were seen once. This clonotype was picked up a small number of times. The source is a man aged 18 to 30 who received the YFV17D yellow fever vaccine. The sample was PBMCs, taken 5 days after the yellow fever booster vaccination.

The CDR3 DNA reads as TGCGCCAGCTGTCAAAGGTGGCAAAACTATGGCTACACCTTC. Translation gives CASCQRWQNYGYTF. The V call is TRBV10-2, the J call TRBJ1-2, with D uncertain. V was shortened by 8 bases and J by 2 bases, with 15 bases between the two germline ends. This CDR3 comprises 14 residues. Germline-derived CDR1 and CDR2 are WSHSY and SAAADI.